Reported below is one T cell receptor (beta chain). The antigen remains undetermined. PCR involved 60 Vbeta and 13 Jbeta primers. Method: immunoSEQ multiplex PCR; TCRdb's copy keeps in-frame clones and lacks some. Here the sample spans 150,000 to 200,000 clones, around 77% being singletons. These data come from a study of cytomegalovirus exposure and HLA in healthy donors. Trimming took off 11 bases at V and 0 bases at J, with 18 bases between the two ends. The germline gives CDR1 ENHRY, CDR2 SYGVKD. CDR3 size: 15 residues. Study conclusions and caveats: Specificity for CMV antigens was confirmed in vitro for a few of the CMV-associated chains. A later analysis associated under 20,000 TCR beta sequences with HLA alleles at a 0.05 false discovery rate.

The genes are TRBV10-3 and TRBJ2-3; perhaps TRBD2 as D (6 bases). This clonotype originated in a man aged 25-45 years in good health and CMV-seronegative. Sequenced sample: PBMCs. This chain's CDR3 is CAASLASTSTDTQYF. CDR3 sequence (DNA): TGTGCCGCGAGTCTAGCGTCAACTAGCACAGATACGCAGTATTTT.